Listed here are 20 T cell receptor beta chains from one sample, sequenced in a study of blood T cell repertoires in COVID-19. Clones were read by immunoSEQ multiplex PCR, and TCRdb kept only the in-frame ones, dropping some. Here the sample spans under 200,000 clones, around nine tenths being singletons. The sample comprised peripheral blood. The receptor set was obtained from a man aged 70 or older with acute or convalescent COVID-19.

The CDR3 DNA sequence: TGTGCCAGCAGATTAGCGGACAGGGGGGCAGATACGCAGTATTTT. It encodes CASRLADRGADTQYF. The chain employs TRBV6-5 and TRBJ2-3, with 10 bases fitting TRBD1. The length of the CDR3 is 15 residues. CDR1 is MNHEY, CDR2 SVGAGI, per germline. Trimming cost V 6 bases and J 4 bases; bases outside gene matches: 7.

CDR3: CASSLGAEAFF. The CDR3 coding sequence is TGCGCCAGCAGCTTGGGGGCGGAAGCTTTCTTT. The V call is TRBV5-1, the J call TRBJ1-1; D is unresolved. The CDR3 spans 11 residues. Looked up from germline, CDR1 is SGHRS and CDR2 is YFSETQ. Trimming took 0 bases from V and 8 from J, leaving 5 bases between them.

This sequence joins TRBV6-2 or TRBV6-3 and TRBJ2-6; TRBD1 aligns across 8 bases. The germline CDR1 and CDR2 sequences are MNHEY and SVGEGT. CDR3 length: 19 amino acids. V was clipped by 6 bases and J by 0 bases; unmatched bases: 13. CDR3 nucleotide sequence: TGTGCCAGCAGCCCTCGGCTCGGACAGGGCATCTCTGGGGCCAACGTCCTGACTTTC. As protein: CASSPRLGQGISGANVLTF.

The rearrangement joins TRBV5-1 to TRBJ1-6, with D tentatively TRBD1 (6 bases). Germline lookup yields CDR1 SGHRS and CDR2 YFSETQ. Trimming removed 4 bases at V and 6 bases at J, with 11 bases between. The CDR3 is 14 amino acids. The CDR3 loop reads CASSVTGFNSPLHF. The CDR3 coding sequence is TGCGCCAGCAGCGTAACAGGGTTTAATTCACCCCTCCACTTT.

The genes are TRBV18 and TRBJ1-5, with TRBD1 matching 9 bases. V was pared by 6 bases and J by 2 bases, with 5 bases of the junction left unmatched. CDR3 length: 15 amino acids. CDR1 is KGHSH and CDR2 is LQKENI in the germline V gene. Here the CDR3 DNA reads TGTGCCAGCTCCCCTAGGGACAGGGGCAATCAGCCCCAGCATTTT. This gives the protein CASSPRDRGNQPQHF.

This clone has just a few counts. CDR3 amino acids: CASSLGPLRSTGELFF. The DNA of the CDR3 is TGTGCCAGCAGCTTGGGTCCCCTCCGTAGCACCGGGGAGCTGTTTTTT. The V call is TRBV5-4, the J call TRBJ2-2, with D unclear. With 0 bases removed from V and 4 bases from J, the gap between germline ends came to 13 bases. Germline V lookup: CDR1 SGHNT, CDR2 YYREEE (reference sequence). CDR3 length: 16 amino acids.

The chain recombines TRBV5-1 with TRBJ2-3, with a tentative D call TRBD2 (7 bases). Germline-derived CDR1 and CDR2 are SGHRS and YFSETQ. Trimming shortened V by 4 bases and J by 5 bases, and 20 bases separated the two germline ends. The CDR3 is made up of 16 amino acids. CDR3: CASSLPKTGGIDTQYF. As DNA, the CDR3 is TGCGCCAGCAGCCTCCCGAAGACGGGGGGCATAGATACGCAGTATTTT.

Comments on this clone: Because it lacks the conserved phenylalanine or tryptophan at the end, this CDR3 is likely a read error. The DNA is left out, because the CDR3 cannot be placed on it with certainty; the CDR3 is given as TCRdb lists it. This rearrangement joins TRBV7-9 to TRBJ1-5; whether TRBD1, the table's D call, matches the DNA was not checked. The germline gives CDR1 SEHNR, CDR2 FQNEAQ (reference sequence). The CDR3 adds up to 11 amino acids, both ends counted. The CDR3 spells CASSFSRWGRG.

The chain employs TRBV28 and TRBJ2-7; the D is unclear. Germline CDR1 is MDHEN and CDR2 is SYDVKM. V was pared by 6 bases and J by 8 bases, with 20 bases between. The length of the CDR3 is 14 residues. The CDR3 DNA is TGTGCCAGCAGCTCCCCAGGAACCTTCCCGAAGCAGTACTTC. Amino acids: CASSSPGTFPKQYF.

This clone was counted once. The chain links TRBV9 to TRBJ2-1; 8 positions match TRBD2. V trimming: 0 bases; J trimming: 9 bases; junction bases outside the gene matches: 14. CDR3 length equals 17 residues. Per the germline V gene, CDR1 is SGDLS and CDR2 is YYNGEE. In nucleotides, the CDR3 is TGTGCCAGCAGCGTAGATCCCCAACGGGGGGGGCTGGGTGAGCAGTTCTTC. Protein product: CASSVDPQRGGLGEQFF.

V is TRBV3-1 (or the pseudogene TRBV3-2) and J is TRBJ2-5; D is possibly TRBD2 (6 bases). Germline V gene sequence: CDR1 LGHDT, CDR2 YNNKEL (reference sequence). The V end lost 10 bases, the J end lost 5 bases, and 14 bases lay between the germline ends. The CDR3 totals 12 residues. CDR3 DNA: TGTGCCACGACCCACGGAGGGGAGACCCAGTACTTC. Protein product: CATTHGGETQYF.

In this sample, this clone turned up once. The chain recombines TRBV2 with TRBJ1-1, with 9 bases that match TRBD1. The length of the CDR3 is 16 residues. Germline assignment: CDR1 SNHLY and CDR2 FYNNEI. Trimming removed 5 bases from V and 0 bases from J; junction bases left unmatched: 7. This CDR3 is CASSRDRERMNTEAFF. The CDR3 DNA is TGTGCCAGCAGTAGGGACAGGGAAAGGATGAACACTGAAGCTTTCTTT.

The chain joins TRBV18 to TRBJ1-1, with D possibly matching TRBD1 (5 bases). This CDR3 has 13 amino acids. Between the trimmed V and J ends, which lost 5 bases and 1 base, there was a span of 8 bases. CDR1 and CDR2 from the germline V gene are KGHSH and LQKENI. The CDR3, as DNA: TGTGCCAGCTCATCGACAGAGAACACTGAAGCTTTCTTT. Its protein product is CASSSTENTEAFF.

This chain connects TRBV2 to TRBJ1-6, with D possibly TRBD1 on 6 matching bases. Per the germline V gene, CDR1 is SNHLY and CDR2 is FYNNEI. The ends were cut back, 5 bases at V and 8 bases at J, with 10 bases in the middle. The CDR3 extends over 13 amino acids. Here the CDR3 reads CASSRTADSPLHF. As DNA, the CDR3 is TGTGCCAGCAGTCGGACAGCCGATTCACCCCTCCACTTT. Using reference TRBV2 and TRBJ1-6 for the parts outside the CDR3, the full variable domain is EPEVTQTPSHQVTQMGQEVILRCVPISNHLYFYWYRQILGQKVEFLVSFYNNEISEKSEIFDDQFSVERPDGSNFTLKIRSTKLEDSAMYFCASSRTADSPLHFGNGTRLTVT.

CDR3 coding DNA: TGTGCCAGCAGTTTATCGCGGGAGCAGTACTTC. Its protein product is CASSLSREQYF. The chain is built from TRBV28 and TRBJ2-7; D not resolved. V lost 1 base to trimming and J lost 7 bases, with 5 bases between them. The CDR3 is 11 residues long. Germline V lookup: CDR1 MDHEN, CDR2 SYDVKM.

This chain links TRBV27 with TRBJ2-3; 8 bases are shared with TRBD2. The germline V gene has CDR1 MNHEY and CDR2 SMNVEV (reference sequence). This CDR3 is 18 amino acids long. With 2 bases clipped from V and 4 bases from J, the junction kept 14 bases outside the gene matches. The CDR3 DNA follows: TGTGCCAGCAGTTTAGGGGTTGCAAGCGGGAGTATTTCAGATACGCAGTATTTT. The encoded protein is CASSLGVASGSISDTQYF.

This CDR3 is CASSQYKTSRLSYNEQFF. Here the CDR3 DNA reads TGTGCCAGCAGCCAATATAAGACTAGTCGACTATCCTACAATGAGCAGTTCTTC. The chain employs TRBV14 and TRBJ2-1, with a tentative D call TRBD2 (6 bases). Per the germline V gene, CDR1 is SGHDN and CDR2 is FVKESK. This CDR3 region has 18 residues. Trimming stripped 2 bases from V and 1 base from J, with 18 bases between. Looking up the rest from reference TRBV14 and TRBJ2-1 gives the full variable domain: EAGVTQFPSHSVIEKGQTVTLRCDPISGHDNLYWYRRVMGKEIKFLLHFVKESKQDESGMPNNRFLAERTGGTYSTLKVQPAELEDSGVYFCASSQYKTSRLSYNEQFFGPGTRLTVL.

The V call is TRBV5-1, the J call TRBJ2-2, with 8 bases matching TRBD2. The CDR3 is made up of 15 amino acids. Germline CDR1 SGHRS, CDR2 YFSETQ. With V trimmed by 3 bases and J by 0 bases, 1 base remained unmatched. The DNA of the CDR3 is TGCGCCAGCAGCTCGGGACTAGCGAACACCGGGGAGCTGTTTTTT. Protein: CASSSGLANTGELFF.

The J gene is TRBJ2-1, the V gene TRBV2, with 11 bases that match TRBD2. Germline V gene data show CDR1 as SNHLY and CDR2 as FYNNEI. Trimming took 6 bases from V and 3 from J; bases not matched to a gene: 1. The CDR3 is 14 amino acids. CDR3 protein: CASRGLAGYNEQFF. CDR3 nucleotides: TGTGCCAGCAGAGGACTAGCGGGCTACAATGAGCAGTTCTTC. Combining the CDR3 with reference TRBV2 and TRBJ2-1 gives the whole variable domain EPEVTQTPSHQVTQMGQEVILRCVPISNHLYFYWYRQILGQKVEFLVSFYNNEISEKSEIFDDQFSVERPDGSNFTLKIRSTKLEDSAMYFCASRGLAGYNEQFFGPGTRLTVL.

As to this clone: This same CDR3 is encoded by further DNA sequences in the sample. This chain uses TRBV29-1 with TRBJ1-5, with TRBD1 identical over 10 bases. The CDR3 is 13 amino acids. Germline V CDR1 and CDR2: SQVTM, ANQGSEA. V shed 6 bases and J 3 bases; nucleotides not matched to a gene: 2. The CDR3 region has the DNA TGCAGCGTGGGACAGGGGTCCAATCAGCCCCAGCATTTT. Encoded protein: CSVGQGSNQPQHF.